The 27 T cell receptor beta chains below were found in one sample sequenced in a study of blood T cell repertoires in COVID-19. The assay was immunoSEQ multiplex PCR, and TCRdb's table has in-frame clones only and misses some. The data contain about 380,000 clones, roughly 86% of them singletons. Sequencing was done on a sample of peripheral blood. The receptor source for this set is a human donor with acute or convalescent COVID-19. The donor label of this sample is uncertain.

This chain uses TRBV2 with TRBJ1-2; D might be TRBD1 (6 bases). Per germline, CDR1 SNHLY and CDR2 FYNNEI. The CDR3 is 15 amino acids. V lost 2 bases and J 0 bases, leaving 10 bases between the germline ends. The CDR3 here is CASSEYRAPNYGYTF. In nucleotides, the CDR3 is TGTGCCAGCAGTGAATACAGGGCCCCTAACTATGGCTACACCTTC.

This sequence joins TRBV30 and TRBJ2-2, with D possibly TRBD2 on 6 matching bases. The CDR3 loop spans 15 amino acids. CDR1 is GTSNPN and CDR2 is SVGIG in the germline V gene (reference sequence). V was cut by 2 bases and J by 2 bases, with 12 bases left in between. The CDR3 region has the DNA TGTGCCTGGAGTATCTTAGCGGCCAACACCGGGGAGCTGTTTTTT. This codes for CAWSILAANTGELFF. Combining the CDR3 with reference TRBV30 and TRBJ2-2 gives the whole variable domain SQTIHQWPATLVQPVGSPLSLECTVEGTSNPNLYWYRQAAGRGLQLLFYSVGIGQISSEVPQNLSASRPQDRQFILSSKKLLLSDSGFYLCAWSILAANTGELFFGEGSRLTVL.

The chain couples TRBV30 to TRBJ2-7; perhaps TRBD1 as D (5 bases). Germline CDR1 is GTSNPN and CDR2 is SVGIG (reference sequence). V lost 2 bases and J 7 bases, leaving 9 bases between the germline ends. The CDR3 spans 11 residues. CDR3 in DNA: TGTGCCTGGAGTTCCAGGGTAGAGCAGTACTTC. It encodes CAWSSRVEQYF.

The chain employs TRBV6-6 and TRBJ1-1; D is perhaps TRBD1 (5 bases). The CDR3 has 12 amino acids. V was trimmed by 7 bases and J by 7 bases, leaving 13 bases between them. Germline V gene lookup returns CDR1 MNHNY and CDR2 SVGAGI (reference sequence). Here the CDR3 reads CASTNLRVEAFF. DNA of the CDR3: TGTGCCAGCACCAACCTCAGGGTTGAAGCTTTCTTT.

V and J are TRBV6-1 and TRBJ2-3; D unresolved. CDR3 length equals 16 residues. Per the germline V gene, CDR1 is MNHNS and CDR2 is SASEGT. Trimming stripped 4 bases from V and 2 bases from J, with 16 bases between. CDR3 bases: TGTGCCAGCAGTGCCCCCATGAGTAGAAACACAGATACGCAGTATTTT. Protein product: CASSAPMSRNTDTQYF.

V gene TRBV10-3 combines with J gene TRBJ2-3, with TRBD2 matching 8 bases. The CDR3 runs to 18 residues. V shed 8 bases and J 4 bases; nucleotides not matched to a gene: 20. Germline V gene lookup returns CDR1 ENHRY and CDR2 SYGVKD. CDR3 protein: CAIGPGLAVTGMADTQYF. The CDR3 DNA sequence: TGTGCCATCGGCCCCGGACTAGCTGTGACTGGGATGGCAGATACGCAGTATTTT.

This clone has just a few counts. The chain uses TRBV7-9 and TRBJ2-1; a weak D match, TRBD2 (6 bases). The germline V gene has CDR1 SEHNR and CDR2 FQNEAQ (reference sequence). The CDR3 sequence is 16 residues long. V lost 5 bases, J lost 2 bases, and 16 bases lay in between. The CDR3, as DNA: TGTGCCAGCAGCGCGGGGTGGGAGTCCGCCTACAATGAGCAGTTCTTC. It specifies CASSAGWESAYNEQFF.

V usage is TRBV5-6 and J usage is TRBJ1-2, with 7 positions matching TRBD1. V shed 2 bases, J shed 8 bases, and the junction held 12 bases outside the gene matches. The length of the CDR3 is 15 residues. Germline CDR1 and CDR2: SGHDT and YYEEEE. CDR3 sequence (DNA): TGTGCCAGCAGCTTCCCGACAGGGTCTTTAGCAGGCTACACCTTC. Its translation: CASSFPTGSLAGYTF.

The count of this clone is one. The gene calls are TRBV10-3 and TRBJ1-1; 7 bases are a match to TRBD1. The CDR3 is made up of 14 amino acids. V dropped 3 bases and J dropped 1; count of bases not matched to a gene: 2. Germline V CDR1 and CDR2: ENHRY, SYGVKD. This chain's CDR3 is CAISERTGNTEAFF. The DNA of the CDR3 is TGTGCCATCAGTGAAAGGACAGGGAACACTGAAGCTTTCTTT.

J is TRBJ1-5 and V is TRBV28; D unresolved. CDR1 MDHEN and CDR2 SYDVKM come from the germline V gene. Trimming removed 4 bases at V and 4 bases at J, with 14 bases between. This CDR3 is built from 15 residues. CDR3 loop: CASSSRPKLNQPQHF. In nucleotides, the CDR3 is TGTGCCAGCAGTTCCAGGCCCAAGCTGAATCAGCCCCAGCATTTT. Combining the CDR3 with reference TRBV28 and TRBJ1-5 gives the whole variable domain DVKVTQSSRYLVKRTGEKVFLECVQDMDHENMFWYRQDPGLGLRLIYFSYDVKMKEKGDIPEGYSVSREKKERFSLILESASTNQTSMYLCASSSRPKLNQPQHFGDGTRLSIL.

The chain joins TRBV19 to TRBJ2-2; the D gene is possibly TRBD1 (6 bases). This CDR3 has 15 amino acids. Germline lookup yields CDR1 LNHDA and CDR2 SQIVND (reference sequence). V lost 5 bases, J lost 4 bases, and 14 bases lay in between. CDR3 nucleotide sequence: TGTGCCAGTAGTGTCGGGACAAGACTCACCGGGGAGCTGTTTTTT. Translating gives CASSVGTRLTGELFF.

V gene TRBV3-1 (or the pseudogene TRBV3-2) combines with J gene TRBJ2-4; maybe TRBD2 (6 bases). Per the germline V gene, CDR1 is LGHDT and CDR2 is YNNKEL (reference sequence). The CDR3 runs to 12 residues. Trimming removed 3 bases from V and 10 bases from J, with 10 bases in between. In nucleotides, the CDR3 is TGTGCCAGCAGCCAGGACCGGGGGATTCAGTACTTC. This codes for CASSQDRGIQYF.

J is TRBJ1-2 and V is TRBV6-5; 8 bases line up with TRBD1. V was clipped by 8 bases and J by 8 bases; unmatched bases: 10. The CDR3 runs to 13 residues. Germline V lookup: CDR1 MNHEY, CDR2 SVGAGI. CDR3 in amino acids: CASLPRTGSGYTF. CDR3 nucleotides: TGTGCCAGCCTGCCTCGGACAGGGAGCGGCTACACCTTC.

This chain links TRBV10-3 with TRBJ1-5; TRBD1 matches at 10 bases. CDR3 length: 13 residues. CDR1 is ENHRY, CDR2 SYGVKD, per germline. V dropped 6 bases and J dropped 5; count of bases not matched to a gene: 1. DNA of the CDR3: TGTGCCATCAGGGGGACAGGGGATCAGCCCCAGCATTTT. Amino acids: CAIRGTGDQPQHF.

The chain joins TRBV5-1 to TRBJ2-6; possible D gene TRBD1, 5 bases. Trimming left V 1 base short and J 4 bases short, with 12 bases between. The germline CDR1 and CDR2 sequences are SGHRS and YFSETQ. The CDR3 is 16 residues long. The CDR3 spells CASSLSLTGGANVLTF. The CDR3, as DNA: TGCGCCAGCAGCTTGTCCCTCACAGGCGGGGCCAACGTCCTGACTTTC.

V gene TRBV4-2 combines with J gene TRBJ2-3; no clear D gene. The V and J ends lost 0 bases and 2 bases respectively, with 9 bases between them. Per the germline V gene, CDR1 is LGHNA and CDR2 is YNFKEQ. CDR3 length: 15 amino acids. The CDR3 reads CASSQDASSTDTQYF. CDR3 bases: TGTGCCAGCAGCCAAGACGCTAGTTCCACAGATACGCAGTATTTT.

The V and J genes are TRBV19 and TRBJ1-4; 11 nucleotides match TRBD1. This CDR3 is built from 14 residues. V lost 7 bases, J lost 6 bases, and 4 bases stayed unmatched. CDR1 and CDR2 from the germline V gene are LNHDA and SQIVND (reference sequence). The CDR3 sequence is CASTWDRGDEKLFF. CDR3 bases: TGTGCCAGTACATGGGACAGGGGGGATGAAAAACTGTTTTTT.

For the CDR3, the DNA is TGTGCCAGTAGGACGACTTCAGGGTATGGCTACACCTTC. Its protein product is CASRTTSGYGYTF. The chain has TRBV2 and TRBJ1-2, with D possibly matching TRBD1 (5 bases). From germline, CDR1 is SNHLY and CDR2 FYNNEI. The CDR3 is 13 amino acids. Trimming pared 9 bases from V and 5 bases from J, leaving 16 bases between.

The chain links TRBV3-1 (or the pseudogene TRBV3-2) to TRBJ1-1, with TRBD1 matching over 8 bases. V was clipped by 3 bases and J by 0 bases; unmatched bases: 3. CDR3 length: 15 amino acids. In germline, CDR1 is LGHDT, CDR2 YNNKEL (reference sequence). CDR3 region: CASSQTGQVNTEAFF. The CDR3 region has the DNA TGTGCCAGCAGCCAGACGGGACAGGTGAACACTGAAGCTTTCTTT.

This rearrangement joins TRBV5-1 to TRBJ2-2, with D maybe TRBD1 (6 bases). The CDR3 has 15 amino acids. Germline-derived CDR1 and CDR2 are SGHRS and YFSETQ. Deletions cut 0 bases from V and 7 bases from J, with 13 bases between. As DNA, the CDR3 is TGCGCCAGCAGCTTGGCCGCGCAGGGGAACGGGGAGCTGTTTTTT. This codes for CASSLAAQGNGELFF.

The V and J genes are TRBV7-6 and TRBJ2-5; D unresolved. In germline, CDR1 is SGHVS, CDR2 FNYEAQ. The CDR3 consists of 13 residues. V gave up 9 bases and J gave up 5 bases, with 16 bases separating them. The CDR3 loop is CASSLVRRETQYF. DNA for the CDR3: TGTGCCAGTAGCCTGGTCCGCCGGGAGACCCAGTACTTC. Using reference TRBV7-6 and TRBJ2-5 for the parts outside the CDR3, the full variable domain is GAGVSQSPRYKVTKRGQDVALRCDPISGHVSLYWYRQALGQGPEFLTYFNYEAQQDKSGLPNDRFSAERPEGSISTLTIQRTEQRDSAMYRCASSLVRRETQYFGPGTRLLVL.

In nucleotides, the CDR3 is TGTGCCAGCAGTAGGGGTCTAGGAAATGAAAAACTGTTTTTT. Its protein product is CASSRGLGNEKLFF. The chain uses TRBV25-1 and TRBJ1-4; maybe TRBD1 (5 bases). The CDR3 length is 14 residues. Trimming took 5 bases from V and 5 from J, leaving 12 bases between them. In germline, CDR1 is MGHDK, CDR2 SYGVNS.

The chain links TRBV19 to TRBJ1-6; D may be TRBD1 (5 bases). CDR3 length: 11 residues. Looked up from germline, CDR1 is LNHDA and CDR2 is SQIVND (reference sequence). With 5 bases removed from V and 9 bases from J, the gap between germline ends came to 5 bases. CDR3 bases: TGTGCCAGTAGTGGGGCTTCACCCCTCCACTTT. The encoded protein is CASSGASPLHF.

The J gene is TRBJ2-3, the V gene TRBV7-8; possibly TRBD1 for D (6 bases). V gave up 5 bases and J gave up 8 bases, with 17 bases separating them. Germline V gene lookup returns CDR1 SGHVS and CDR2 FQNEAQ. The CDR3 loop spans 14 amino acids. This CDR3 is CASSLTGAGGTQYF. The CDR3 region has the DNA TGTGCCAGCAGCCTGACAGGTGCTGGGGGTACGCAGTATTTT. The complete variable domain, with remaining parts taken from reference TRBV7-8 and TRBJ2-3, reads GAGVSQSPRYKVAKRGQDVALRCDPISGHVSLFWYQQALGQGPEFLTYFQNEAQLDKSGLPSDRFFAERPEGSVSTLKIQRTQQEDSAVYLCASSLTGAGGTQYFGPGTRLTVL.

V gene TRBV13 combines with J gene TRBJ2-3; 8 nucleotides align to TRBD2. Germline V gene sequence: CDR1 PRHDT, CDR2 FYEKMQ (reference sequence). CDR3 size: 16 residues. V lost 5 bases, J lost 0 bases, and 7 bases stayed unmatched. The CDR3 here is CASSTRRGGSTDTQYF. CDR3 nucleotides: TGTGCCAGCAGCACCCGACGGGGGGGCAGCACAGATACGCAGTATTTT.

The rearrangement joins TRBV7-9 to TRBJ2-7, with 7 bases aligning to TRBD1. With V trimmed by 2 bases and J by 5 bases, 3 bases remained unmatched. CDR1 is SEHNR and CDR2 is FQNEAQ in the germline V gene (reference sequence). The CDR3 has 13 residues. In nucleotides, the CDR3 is TGTGCCAGCAGCTTACAGGGGGTCCACGAGCAGTACTTC. Translated, it gives CASSLQGVHEQYF.

This chain connects TRBV5-8 to TRBJ2-5; 9 bases line up with TRBD1. After removal of 0 bases from V and 4 bases from J, the junction contained 7 bases not matched to a gene. Germline V gene lookup returns CDR1 SGHTS and CDR2 YDEGEE. This CDR3 spans 16 amino acids. The CDR3 loop is CASSLDGTGLAETQYF. As DNA, the CDR3 is TGTGCCAGCAGCTTGGACGGGACAGGGTTAGCAGAGACCCAGTACTTC.